The rows below give T cell receptor beta chains drawn from one sample of a study of T cell responses to AZD1222 COVID-19 vaccine. Method: immunoSEQ multiplex PCR; TCRdb's copy keeps in-frame clones and lacks some. The table lists 120,000 to 150,000 clones, approximately 86% of them singletons. Sequencing used peripheral blood, obtained on day 0 of AZD1222 vaccination. These receptors originate from an adult in good health. The conserved cysteine and the conserved F or W are not part of the CDR3 here.

>TRBV13
ASSPASSGQGKDEQY
>TRBV11-2
ASSLDSRTSGRLYNEQF
>TRBV19
ASSIRIAGRSTDTQY
>TRBV29-1
SVRTGKNNSPLH
>TRBV2
ASMVQGDTEAF
>TRBV9
ASSSPGATGNTIY
>TRBV13
ASSSGRGADYGYT
>TRBV30
AISSGNTGELF
>TRBV27
ASSPLRDRGNTIY
>TRBV2
ASSEQGYGYGYT
>TRBV6-5
ASSSVPGQFEAF
>TRBV19
ASSIFQQGTEAF
>TRBV19
ASSMGDFNQPQH
>TRBV4-1
ASSQGSGRVSSEQY
>TRBV25-1
ASTKLGTGELF
>TRBV27
ASSFRTPGDRGRAQETQY
>TRBV19
ASSINADREDGYT
>TRBV4-2
ASSQTSGRAGNAGELF
>TRBV19
ASSPRLRNEQF
>TRBV6-2/TRBV6-3
ASSFSGGGIGEKLF
>TRBV5-1
ASSTYGGTSGTVSYEQY
>TRBV3-1/TRBV3-2
ASSHDRGDYGYT
>TRBV6-2/TRBV6-3
ASSYSITWGNEQF
>TRBV9
ASSATGSNEKLF
>TRBV7-2
ASSPSSPPAYNEQF
>TRBV9
ASSVGLAGAYEQF
>TRBV5-4
ASSLSSGSYEQY
>TRBV6-6
ASSLAGTIY
>TRBV5-6
ASSRSVAGLAGAS
>TRBV3-1/TRBV3-2
ASSDTGNEQF
>TRBV9
ASSVGLAGSTYEQY
>TRBV6-6
ASSSFRVQGYGYT
>TRBV27
ASSLFVSGEAF
>TRBV3-1/TRBV3-2
ASSDTGPHSDNEQF
>TRBV4-1
ASSQDEGGWTEAF
>TRBV20-1
SARGPEQF
>TRBV6-2/TRBV6-3
ASSLSGTDGEQY